This is a list of T cell receptor beta chains from one sample in a study of early T cells in non-severe SARS-CoV-2 infection. TCRdb redid the calling of the 5' RACE reads with MiXCR, one entry per CDR3 protein. The table records 24,000 or so distinct CDR3 sequences, 4.5% to 7% of them present only once. The sequenced material came from whole blood. The receptors stem from an adult who was a healthcare worker with PCR-confirmed SARS-CoV-2 infection or an uninfected control (not recorded which). Each CDR3 is given with its conserved first and last residue. A D gene is named only where the DNA matches it firmly. Not all rows give a size; the values are once, few, many and, for expanded clones, a class.

many,NA,TRBJ1-1,TRBV7-9,TGTGCCAGCAGCTTTCCTGAAGCTTTCTTT,CASSFPEAFF
many,NA,TRBJ1-1,TRBV7-2,TGTGCCAGCAGCTTAGTTAGGGCTAACACTGAAGCTTTCTTT,CASSLVRANTEAFF
NA,NA,TRBJ2-7,TRBV7-8,TGTGCCAGCAGTCGGACAACGGAATCCTACGAGCAGTACTTC,CASSRTTESYEQYF
medium-sized,NA,TRBJ1-1,TRBV11-2,TGTGCCAGCAGCCTCGGACAGTACACTGAAGCTTTCTTT,CASSLGQYTEAFF
few,NA,TRBJ1-1,TRBV7-2,TGTGCCAGCAGCTTAGCGGGACAACTCCCCTTT,CASSLAGQLPF
many,TRBD1,TRBJ2-1,TRBV19,TGTGCCAGTAGTGCCAAAAGGACAGGCCTCTACAATGAGCAGTTCTTC,CASSAKRTGLYNEQFF
medium-sized,NA,TRBJ1-4,TRBV4-1,TGCGCCAGCAGCCAAGAAGCCCCAACTAATGAAAAACTGTTTTTT,CASSQEAPTNEKLFF
few,NA,TRBJ2-5,TRBV7-8,TGTGCCAGCAGCTTAGTTTCGGCACAAGAGACCCAGTACTTC,CASSLVSAQETQYF
few,NA,TRBJ1-3,TRBV21-1,TGTGCCAGCAGCAGATCGAAGTTCGACAGCCCAAACACCATATATTTT,CASSRSKFDSPNTIYF
medium-sized,NA,TRBJ2-1,TRBV20-1,TGCAGTGCTAGAGATCGAGCCATGCAGTTCTTC,CSARDRAMQFF
few,TRBD2,TRBJ2-2,TRBV7-2,TGTGCCAGCAGCTTAGAACTAGCGAGGAACACCGGGGAGCTGTTTTTT,CASSLELARNTGELFF
NA,NA,TRBJ1-1,TRBV20-1,TGCAGTGCTAGAAGGGGAGGGGTTTTGAACACTGAAGCTTTCTTT,CSARRGGVLNTEAFF
many,NA,TRBJ2-3,TRBV6-6,TGTGCCAGCAGGCGAACCGGCCTCAGCACAGATACGCAGTATTTT,CASRRTGLSTDTQYF
medium-sized,NA,TRBJ1-2,TRBV12-3/TRBV12-4,TGTGCCAGCAGTTTAGGACCAGGGTATGGCTACACCTTC,CASSLGPGYGYTF
many,TRBD1,TRBJ1-1,TRBV5-1,TGCGCCAGCAGTGGACAGGGAAAGTCTGAAGCTTTCTTT,CASSGQGKSEAFF
few,NA,TRBJ2-6,TRBV7-9,TGTGCCAGCAGCTTTTCGGGGTCTGGGGCCAACGTCCTGACTTTC,CASSFSGSGANVLTF
many,NA,TRBJ2-4,TRBV5-1,TGCGCCAGCAGAACAACGACAGGCAAAAACATTCAGTACTTC,CASRTTTGKNIQYF
many,NA,TRBJ2-7,TRBV20-1,TGCAGTGCTCCCGCGGGCCGTAAGGGAGACGCAGAGCAGTACTTC,CSAPAGRKGDAEQYF
medium-sized,TRBD2,TRBJ2-1,TRBV28,TGTGCCAGCAGCCACCCCGGGGTAGCGGGGGGCAGCTCCTACAATGAGCAGTTCTTC,CASSHPGVAGGSSYNEQFF
many,TRBD1,TRBJ1-2,TRBV29-1,TGCAGCGTTGTTCTTACTATACAGGGGAACTATGGCTACACCTTC,CSVVLTIQGNYGYTF
NA,TRBD1,TRBJ2-7,TRBV2,TGTGCCAGCAGTGGGTCTTCCTTGGGACAGGGGGCTTTTGACGAGCAGTACTTC,CASSGSSLGQGAFDEQYF
many,NA,TRBJ2-7,TRBV5-1,TGCGCCAGCAGCTTCGGGGCGCTCTACGAGCAGTACTTC,CASSFGALYEQYF
few,TRBD1,TRBJ1-1,TRBV12-3/TRBV12-4,TGTGCCAGCAGAAGGGGACAGATTATGAACACTGAAGCTTTCTTT,CASRRGQIMNTEAFF
many,NA,TRBJ2-1,TRBV11-2,NA,CASSFLWGAKDEQFF
NA,NA,TRBJ2-4,TRBV19,TGTGCCAGTAAACACGGACCGGGGCAAAACATTCAGTACTTC,CASKHGPGQNIQYF
many,NA,TRBJ2-7,TRBV28,TGTGCCAGCAGTCCACCCGCTTACGAGCAGTACTTC,CASSPPAYEQYF
many,TRBD2,TRBJ2-7,TRBV3-1,TGTGCCAGCAGCCCGTCGGGAGGGGGCTACGAGCAGTACTTC,CASSPSGGGYEQYF
medium-sized,NA,TRBJ2-7,TRBV10-3,TGTGCCATCAGTGAGTCTATGGAGCAGTACTTC,CAISESMEQYF
NA,NA,TRBJ1-1,TRBV20-1,TGCAGTGAGATAGCCGGAATGAACACTGAAGCTTTCTTT,CSEIAGMNTEAFF
NA,TRBD2,TRBJ2-7,TRBV7-2,TGTGCCAGCAGCCCCGGCGTGGAGCGGGGCTCCTACGAGCAGTACTTC,CASSPGVERGSYEQYF
many,NA,TRBJ2-1,TRBV4-1,TGCGCCAGCAGCCAAGGTCGACAGGCAGGACGTGAGTACAATGAGCAGTTCTTC,CASSQGRQAGREYNEQFF
many,NA,TRBJ2-7,TRBV28,TGTGCCAGCAGTTTTAGGTCCGAGCAGTACTTC,CASSFRSEQYF
many,TRBD2,TRBJ2-7,TRBV20-1,TGCAGTGCTAGATCCCGGGGGGAACCCGAGCAGTACTTC,CSARSRGEPEQYF
NA,NA,TRBJ2-2,TRBV4-1,TGCGCCAGCAGCCAAGTTTTTCGGAGACCCGGGGAGCTGTTTTTT,CASSQVFRRPGELFF
NA,NA,TRBJ2-3,TRBV7-9,TGTGCCAGCAGCTTACCCGAGAGAGGGAAGGCTCTAGATACGCAGTATTTT,CASSLPERGKALDTQYF
NA,NA,TRBJ2-6,TRBV20-1,TGCAGTGCCCGGCTGAGCTCTGGGGCCAACGTCCTGACTTTC,CSARLSSGANVLTF
many,NA,TRBJ1-6,TRBV11-2,TGTGCCAGCAGCTTCGGACTGGACGTGCTGCCCCTCCACTTT,CASSFGLDVLPLHF
many,TRBD2,TRBJ2-7,TRBV10-3,TGTGCCATCAGAGCTAGCGGGGGTTCCTACGAGCAGTACTTC,CAIRASGGSYEQYF
many,NA,TRBJ1-6,TRBV18,TGTGCCAGCTCACCCCGGGCCGACTATAATTCACCCCTCCACTTT,CASSPRADYNSPLHF
few,NA,TRBJ1-1,TRBV29-1,TGCAGCGTACAGGGCGTTTACACTGAAGCTTTCTTT,CSVQGVYTEAFF
many,TRBD1,TRBJ2-3,TRBV11-2,TGTGCCAGCAGCACACGGACAGGGGCTGGGACAGATACGCAGTATTTT,CASSTRTGAGTDTQYF
medium-sized,NA,TRBJ1-2,TRBV5-6,TGTGCCAGCATCGAAAGGGGGATTTCTTTTGGTTACACCTTC,CASIERGISFGYTF
many,TRBD1,TRBJ1-1,TRBV20-1,TGCAGTGCTAGACACCGGGACAGGGGAAAGAGGGCCACTGAAGCTTTCTTT,CSARHRDRGKRATEAFF
many,NA,TRBJ2-3,TRBV11-2,TGTGCCAGCAGCTTATTCCGGGGGAACACGCAGTATTTT,CASSLFRGNTQYF
many,NA,TRBJ2-2,TRBV6-6,TGTGCCAGCAGTTACTCGTCAGGCGGGGAGCTGTTTTTT,CASSYSSGGELFF
many,NA,TRBJ1-1,TRBV2,TGTGCCAGCCCCCTTGAGCCTCTGAACACTGAAGCTTTCTTT,CASPLEPLNTEAFF
many,NA,TRBJ1-2,TRBV9,TGTGCCAGCAGCGTAGATCCCGCTGGAGGCTATGGCTACACCTTC,CASSVDPAGGYGYTF
NA,TRBD2,TRBJ2-1,TRBV5-1,TGCGCCAGCAGCTCCCTACGCCCCGGGACTATCGACAATGAGCAGTTCTTC,CASSSLRPGTIDNEQFF
many,TRBD2,TRBJ2-1,TRBV5-1,TGCGCCAGCAGCTTGGCCCCTACGACTAGCGGGGATGAGCAGTTCTTC,CASSLAPTTSGDEQFF
many,NA,TRBJ1-1,TRBV19,TGTGCCAGTAGTATCCGGGATTTTAACACTGAAGCTTTCTTT,CASSIRDFNTEAFF
NA,TRBD2,TRBJ2-3,TRBV11-1,TGTGCCAGCACCTCATTTAGCGGGGCCGAAACGCAGTATTTT,CASTSFSGAETQYF
many,NA,TRBJ1-1,TRBV5-4,TGTGCCAGCAGCCGGCGCGGGCAGGGCAGTAACGCTGAAGCTTTCTTT,CASSRRGQGSNAEAFF
many,NA,TRBJ1-1,TRBV2,TGTGCCAGCAGAAGGGGTTCACCGAACACTGAAGCTTTCTTT,CASRRGSPNTEAFF
many,TRBD2,TRBJ2-1,TRBV7-8,TGTGCCAGCGGTCTAGCGGGGGGGCCTTCCTACAATGAGCAGTTCTTC,CASGLAGGPSYNEQFF
many,NA,TRBJ1-1,TRBV5-6,TGTGCCAGCAGCTCGAAGGGAGAAGCTTTCTTT,CASSSKGEAFF